These T cell receptor beta chains were read from a single sample in a study of OX40 agonist ivuxolimab in advanced cancers. The data were produced by immunoSEQ multiplex PCR, yet TCRdb's version contains in-frame clones alone and is incomplete. This sample has about 78,000 clones, with almost 95% found just once. Sequenced material: CD4+ or CD8+ T cells sorted from blood, taken in a trial of the OX40 agonist ivuxolimab. These receptors originate from an adult with an advanced solid tumor such as melanoma, head and neck, liver or kidney cancer. The conserved cysteine and the conserved F or W are not part of the CDR3 here.

TRBV7-8	TRBJ1-4	ASSLRASTGTNEKLF
TRBV10-1	TRBJ2-5	ASSDLAGDSQETQY
TRBV19	TRBJ2-3	ASSMERGGADTQY
TRBV30	TRBJ2-3	AWSGGGPISTDTQY
TRBV5-1	TRBJ1-1	ASSLVVGDTEAF
TRBV7-2	TRBJ1-1	ASSLEGWTEAF
TRBV5-6	TRBJ1-1	ASSARRQGWDTEAF
TRBV6-1	TRBJ2-2	ASSEVGMATGELF
TRBV15	TRBJ2-7	ATSRVAAGVYEQY
TRBV7-3	TRBJ1-2	ASSPGAFFYGYT
TRBV7-9	TRBJ2-7	ATRTGGGYEQY
TRBV19	TRBJ2-3	AVGGSTDTQY
TRBV6-6	TRBJ2-5	ASNTPTSGQETQY
TRBV7-9	TRBJ1-1	ASSWGQVNTEAF
TRBV5-4	TRBJ1-2	ASRRDSPSYGYT
TRBV18	TRBJ1-5	ASSPTGDQPQH
TRBV5-4	TRBJ2-3	ASSLADTQY
TRBV5-1	TRBJ2-2	ASSPLAGTSTGELF
TRBV20-1	TRBJ1-5	SAIVVGPQH
TRBV6-5	TRBJ1-2	ASSYTGQGNYGYT
TRBV2	TRBJ1-5	ASQGQARNQPQH
TRBV11-2	TRBJ1-4	ASSLGGRGEEKLF